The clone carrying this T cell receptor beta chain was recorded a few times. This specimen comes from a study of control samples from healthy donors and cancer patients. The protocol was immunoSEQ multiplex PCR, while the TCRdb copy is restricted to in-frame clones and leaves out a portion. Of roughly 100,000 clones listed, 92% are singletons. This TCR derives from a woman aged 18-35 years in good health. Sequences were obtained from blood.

For the CDR3, the DNA is TGCGCCAGCAGCCAAGTCTTAGACAGGGCCCAAGGCTACACCTTC. Its protein product is CASSQVLDRAQGYTF. This rearrangement joins TRBV4-1 to TRBJ1-2; 7 bases are a match to TRBD1. This CDR3 region has 15 residues. V trimming: 1 base; J trimming: 8 bases; junction bases outside the gene matches: 10. Per germline, CDR1 MGHRA and CDR2 YSYEKL.